What follows are 14 T cell receptor beta chains derived from one specimen sequenced in a study of cytomegalovirus exposure and HLA in healthy donors. Primers included in the PCR were 60 Vbeta and 13 Jbeta primers. Clones were read by immunoSEQ multiplex PCR, and TCRdb kept only the in-frame ones, dropping some. The sample has around 150,000 clones; around 79% are singletons. Sequencing was performed on PBMCs. All receptors derive from a middle-aged man in good health and CMV-seronegative.

There are a few counts of this clone. V is TRBV6-6 and J is TRBJ1-2; 7 positions agree with TRBD1. This CDR3 comprises 12 residues. Germline V CDR1 and CDR2: MNHNY, SVGAGI (reference sequence). Unmatched junction bases numbered 6, after V lost 6 bases and J lost 8 bases. CDR3: CASSPRQGGYTF. The CDR3 DNA sequence: TGTGCCAGCAGCCCTCGACAGGGAGGCTACACCTTC.

The J gene is TRBJ2-5, the V gene TRBV5-1; D unresolved. Trimming removed 0 bases from V and 1 base from J, with 10 bases in between. The germline V gene has CDR1 SGHRS and CDR2 YFSETQ. CDR3 length: 15 residues. The DNA for the CDR3 is TGCGCCAGCAGCTTGGGTCTAGTGACCCAAGAGACCCAGTACTTC. Residues: CASSLGLVTQETQYF. Combining the CDR3 with reference TRBV5-1 and TRBJ2-5 gives the whole variable domain KAGVTQTPRYLIKTRGQQVTLSCSPISGHRSVSWYQQTPGQGLQFLFEYFSETQRNKGNFPGRFSGRQFSNSRSEMNVSTLELGDSALYLCASSLGLVTQETQYFGPGTRLLVL.

The rearrangement joins TRBV4-2 to TRBJ2-1; 7 bases align to TRBD2. Unmatched junction bases numbered 10, after V lost 0 bases and J lost 8 bases. CDR3 length equals 16 residues. Germline V gene sequence: CDR1 LGHNA, CDR2 YNFKEQ. The CDR3 region is CASSQEREGYTHEQFF. In nucleotides, the CDR3 is TGTGCCAGCAGCCAAGAAAGGGAGGGGTATACTCATGAGCAGTTCTTC.

The chain links TRBV5-1 to TRBJ1-1; D might be TRBD1 (6 bases). Germline V gene lookup returns CDR1 SGHRS and CDR2 YFSETQ. Trimming shortened V by 2 bases and J by 5 bases, and 7 bases separated the two germline ends. CDR3 length: 12 amino acids. CDR3 region: CASSFQGTEAFF. The CDR3 nucleotides are TGCGCCAGCAGCTTCCAGGGGACTGAAGCTTTCTTT.

The rearrangement uses TRBV7-8 and TRBJ2-5; TRBD2 aligns across 11 bases. V was pared by 6 bases and J by 3 bases, with 9 bases of the junction left unmatched. Germline CDR1 is SGHVS and CDR2 is FQNEAQ. CDR3 length: 16 amino acids. CDR3 loop: CASRGPRLAGKETQYF. The CDR3 region has the DNA TGTGCCAGCAGGGGCCCCCGACTAGCGGGGAAAGAGACCCAGTACTTC.

The genes are TRBV7-8 and TRBJ2-6; 8 nucleotides align to TRBD2. V dropped 0 bases and J dropped 0; count of bases not matched to a gene: 13. The CDR3 spans 21 residues. The germline gives CDR1 SGHVS, CDR2 FQNEAQ. Here the CDR3 DNA reads TGTGCCAGCAGCTTAGCCGGTCTGAGGCGGGAGGACCTCTCTGGGGCCAACGTCCTGACTTTC. As protein: CASSLAGLRREDLSGANVLTF.

The chain employs TRBV6-1 and TRBJ2-5; D gene unclear. The ends were cut back, 1 base at V and 7 bases at J, with 13 bases in the middle. Germline V gives CDR1 MNHNS, CDR2 SASEGT. The CDR3 spans 14 residues. CDR3 amino acids: CASSEGPASGTQYF. CDR3 in DNA: TGTGCCAGCAGTGAAGGCCCAGCGTCGGGGACCCAGTACTTC.

This chain uses TRBV2 with TRBJ2-5; the D gene is possibly TRBD1 (5 bases). Germline assignment: CDR1 SNHLY and CDR2 FYNNEI. The CDR3 extends over 10 amino acids. Trimming removed 2 bases from V and 10 bases from J, with 5 bases in between. This CDR3 reads CASSERGQYF. The CDR3 nucleotides are TGTGCCAGCAGTGAAAGGGGCCAGTACTTC.

The rearrangement joins TRBV15 to TRBJ2-4, with no clear D. V gave up 0 bases and J gave up 3 bases, with 12 bases separating them. The CDR3 extends over 16 amino acids. Germline V lookup: CDR1 LNHNV, CDR2 YYDKDF (reference sequence). CDR3 bases: TGTGCCACCAGCAGAGATCGGTCGGCAGGCAAAAACATTCAGTACTTC. This gives the protein CATSRDRSAGKNIQYF. Full variable domain (rest looked up from reference TRBV15 and TRBJ2-4): DAMVIQNPRYQVTQFGKPVTLSCSQTLNHNVMYWYQQKSSQAPKLLFHYYDKDFNNEADTPDNFQSRRPNTSFCFLDIRSPGLGDTAMYLCATSRDRSAGKNIQYFGAGTRLSVL.

This chain's CDR3 is CASSLSGQGWNEQFF. DNA for the CDR3: TGTGCCAGCAGCCTCTCGGGACAGGGTTGGAATGAGCAGTTCTTC. The gene calls are TRBV11-2 and TRBJ2-1, with 9 bases lining up with TRBD1. V lost 5 bases to trimming and J lost 7 bases; unmatched junction nucleotides: 9. This CDR3 has 15 amino acids. Germline CDR1 is SGHAT and CDR2 is FQNNGV.

This clone turned up a few times. This rearrangement joins TRBV9 to TRBJ2-4; perhaps TRBD2 as D (5 bases). The CDR3 covers 18 residues. The V end lost 0 bases, the J end lost 2 bases, and 18 bases lay between the germline ends. Germline V gives CDR1 SGDLS, CDR2 YYNGEE. CDR3 nucleotides: TGTGCCAGCAGCGTAGGCCCCGTCGGGGATGGAACCAAAAACATTCAGTACTTC. Its protein product is CASSVGPVGDGTKNIQYF. The variable domain in full, with the rest retrieved from reference TRBV9 and TRBJ2-4, is DSGVTQTPKHLITATGQRVTLRCSPRSGDLSVYWYQQSLDQGLQFLIQYYNGEERAKGNILERFSAQQFPDLHSELNLSSLELGDSALYFCASSVGPVGDGTKNIQYFGAGTRLSVL.

The V and J genes are TRBV7-9 and TRBJ2-1, with TRBD1 identical over 9 bases. Germline CDR1 SEHNR, CDR2 FQNEAQ (reference sequence). The CDR3 has 17 amino acids. V trimming: 5 bases; J trimming: 4 bases; junction bases outside the gene matches: 12. The CDR3 DNA sequence: TGTGCCAGCAGCCCAAAGAATCCGGGACAGGGATACAATGAGCAGTTCTTC. This encodes CASSPKNPGQGYNEQFF.

V is TRBV7-2 and J is TRBJ1-5; 8 positions match TRBD1. Germline CDR1 SGHTA, CDR2 FQGNSA. This CDR3 comprises 17 residues. V dropped 5 bases and J dropped 9; count of bases not matched to a gene: 18. Here the CDR3 DNA reads TGTGCCAGCAGCGATAGAAACCGGGACAGGTTTTTTCGGCCCCAGCATTTT. Encoded protein: CASSDRNRDRFFRPQHF.

This clone was recorded once. The chain combines TRBV6-5 with TRBJ1-5; D is ambiguous. Germline lookup yields CDR1 MNHEY and CDR2 SVGAGI. Trimming removed 5 bases from V and 8 bases from J, with 16 bases in between. This CDR3 comprises 14 residues. Here the CDR3 reads CASSRSGVREPQHF. The DNA for the CDR3 is TGTGCCAGCAGTAGATCGGGAGTACGAGAGCCCCAGCATTTT.